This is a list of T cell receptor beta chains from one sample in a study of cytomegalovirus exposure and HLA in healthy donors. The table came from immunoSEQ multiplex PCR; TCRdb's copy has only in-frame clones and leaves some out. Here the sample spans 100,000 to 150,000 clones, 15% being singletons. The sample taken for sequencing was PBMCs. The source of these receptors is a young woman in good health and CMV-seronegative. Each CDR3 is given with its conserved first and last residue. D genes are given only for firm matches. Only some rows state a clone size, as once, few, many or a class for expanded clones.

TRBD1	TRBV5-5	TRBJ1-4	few	TGTGCCAGCAGTTCCGGGACAGGGGGAATTTTT	CASSSGTGGIF
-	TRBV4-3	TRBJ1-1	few	TGCGCCAGCAGCCAAGAAAGGAGCAGGGGTGAAGCTTTCTTT	CASSQERSRGEAFF
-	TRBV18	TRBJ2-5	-	TGTGCCAGCTCACGATTCGGAGACCAAGAGACCCAGTACTTC	CASSRFGDQETQYF
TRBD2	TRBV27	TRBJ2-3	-	TGTGCCAGCACCGGGACTAGCGCCACAGATACGCAGTATTTT	CASTGTSATDTQYF
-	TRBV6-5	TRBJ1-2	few	TGTGCCAGCAGTAACCTAGGCTCCTATGGCTACACCTTC	CASSNLGSYGYTF
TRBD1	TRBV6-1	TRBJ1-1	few	TGTGCCAGCAGTGAAACCTTACAGGGGACAGCTTTCTTT	CASSETLQGTAFF
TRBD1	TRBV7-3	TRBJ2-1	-	TGTGCCAGCAGCCGGAGTGAGGGGACAGGATCCTACAATGAGCAGTTCTTC	CASSRSEGTGSYNEQFF
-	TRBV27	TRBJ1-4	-	TGTGCCAGCAGTCAACAGGAGTTGGGGGAAAAACTGTTTTTT	CASSQQELGEKLFF
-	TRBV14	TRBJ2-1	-	TGTGCCAGCAGGCAAAGAGGTAACGCGTCAGATTACAATGAGCAGTTCTTC	CASRQRGNASDYNEQFF
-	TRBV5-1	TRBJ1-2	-	TGCGCCAGCAGCTTGATGGGGGCCCCATATGGCTACACCTTC	CASSLMGAPYGYTF
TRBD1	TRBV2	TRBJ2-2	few	TGTGCCAGCAGTGAAGGGGACAGGGTGAACACCGGGGAGCTGTTTTTT	CASSEGDRVNTGELFF
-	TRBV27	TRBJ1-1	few	TGTGCCAGCAGTTTATCGGCCCGAGGTGATACTGAAGCTTTCTTT	CASSLSARGDTEAFF
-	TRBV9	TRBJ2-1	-	TGTGCCAGCAGCGTAGTTGTAGCGGATTACAATGAGCAGTTCTTC	CASSVVVADYNEQFF
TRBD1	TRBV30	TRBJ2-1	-	TGTGCCTGGTCGGGACAGAATTACAATGAGCAGTTCTTC	CAWSGQNYNEQFF
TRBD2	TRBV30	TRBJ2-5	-	TGTGCCTGGAGAAGCCATGGGGTGCGGGAGCAGTACTTC	CAWRSHGVREQYF
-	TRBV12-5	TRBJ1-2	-	TGTGCTAGTGGTTTGCCGTATACGGCAGGCTATGGCTACACCTTC	CASGLPYTAGYGYTF
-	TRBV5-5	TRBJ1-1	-	TGTGCCAGCAGCTCCACGGTGAGGAACACTGAAGCTTTCTTT	CASSSTVRNTEAFF
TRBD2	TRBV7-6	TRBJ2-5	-	TGTGCCAGCAGCAAGAGCGGGAGCGGGGGGGAGACCCAGTACTTC	CASSKSGSGGETQYF
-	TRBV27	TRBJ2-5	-	TGTGCCAGCAGTCCCCTACGGCAAGAGACCCAGTACTTC	CASSPLRQETQYF
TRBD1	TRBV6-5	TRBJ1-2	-	TGTGCCAGCAGTTACTCTTCGACAGGGAATGGCTACACCTTC	CASSYSSTGNGYTF
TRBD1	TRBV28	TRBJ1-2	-	TGTGCCAGCAGAAAACTACTACAGGGGGTCTATGGCTACACCTTC	CASRKLLQGVYGYTF
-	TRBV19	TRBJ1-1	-	TGTGCCACCGTTATGAACACTGAAGCTTTCTTT	CATVMNTEAFF
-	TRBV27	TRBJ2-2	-	TGTGCCAGCAGTTTAAGGAGGGTTTCGAACACCGGGGAGCTGTTTTTT	CASSLRRVSNTGELFF
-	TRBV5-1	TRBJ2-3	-	TGCGCCAGCAGCTTGATAGCGACTAGCACAGATACGCAGTATTTT	CASSLIATSTDTQYF
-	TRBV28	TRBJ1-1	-	TGTGCCAGCAGGGCCATGAACACTGAAGCTTTCTTT	CASRAMNTEAFF
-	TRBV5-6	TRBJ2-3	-	TGTGCCAGCAGCCTCCGGGAACTAAGCACAGATACGCAGTATTTT	CASSLRELSTDTQYF
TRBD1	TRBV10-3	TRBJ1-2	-	TGTGCCATCAGACGACAGGGGCCCAATGGCTACACCTTC	CAIRRQGPNGYTF
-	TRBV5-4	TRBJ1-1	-	TGTGCCAGCAGCTTGGTGGGACTCCGTGGGAACACTGAAGCTTTCTTT	CASSLVGLRGNTEAFF
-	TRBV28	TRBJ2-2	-	TGTGCCAGCAGTTACCCTGGAAGGTTAGCCGCCGGGGAGCTGTTTTTT	CASSYPGRLAAGELFF
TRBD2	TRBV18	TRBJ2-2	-	TGTGCCAGCTCACCGAGGAGTCTTGCGGGGAGGGACACCGGGGAGCTGTTTTTT	CASSPRSLAGRDTGELFF
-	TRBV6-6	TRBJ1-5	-	TGTGCCAGCAGCCCTCAGGGGTACAATCAGCCCCAGCATTTT	CASSPQGYNQPQHF
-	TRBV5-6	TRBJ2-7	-	TGTGCCAGCAGTACCCCGCTGGGAGTAGAGTCTTACGAGCAGTACTTC	CASSTPLGVESYEQYF
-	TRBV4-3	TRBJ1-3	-	TGCGCCAGCAGCATGGTGGTGGGAGAGGGAAACACCATATATTTT	CASSMVVGEGNTIYF
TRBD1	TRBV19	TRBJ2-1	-	TGTGCCAGTAGTATCGTCGTATTAGGACAGGGGTACAATGAGCAGTTCTTC	CASSIVVLGQGYNEQFF
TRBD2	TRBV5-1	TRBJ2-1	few	TGCGCCAGCAGCTCCCCTAGCGGGGGGTACAATGAGCAGTTCTTC	CASSSPSGGYNEQFF
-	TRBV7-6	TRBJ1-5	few	TGTGCCAGCAGCCCCCAGGGTCGGAGCAATCAGCCCCAGCATTTT	CASSPQGRSNQPQHF
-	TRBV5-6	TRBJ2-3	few	TGTGCCAGCAGCTTGCTAGCGAGCACAGATACGCAGTATTTT	CASSLLASTDTQYF
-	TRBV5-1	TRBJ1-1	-	TGCGCCAGCAGCTTGGTCTCCGCGGGGGGGAACACTGAAGCTTTCTTT	CASSLVSAGGNTEAFF
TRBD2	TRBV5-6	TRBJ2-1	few	TGTGCCAGCGGATCAAGCGGGGGGGCCTACAATGAGCAGTTCTTC	CASGSSGGAYNEQFF
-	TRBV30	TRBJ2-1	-	TGTGCCTGGGCTGAGGGACTGAGGAATGAGCAGTTCTTC	CAWAEGLRNEQFF
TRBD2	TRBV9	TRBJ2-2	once	TGTGCCAGCAGCGTAGCCCGGACTAGCGGGGGGTCCGCGAACACCGGGGAGCTGTTTTTT	CASSVARTSGGSANTGELFF
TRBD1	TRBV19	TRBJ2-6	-	TGTGCCAGTAGTATTCCCCTCGGGGCAGGGGGCACGGGGGCCAACGTCCTGACTTTC	CASSIPLGAGGTGANVLTF
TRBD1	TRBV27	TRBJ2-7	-	TGTGCCAGCAGGGACAGGATTGACGAGCAGTACTTC	CASRDRIDEQYF
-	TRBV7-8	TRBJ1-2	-	TGTGCCAGCAGCCTCGGCGGGTGGGGTGGCTACACCTTC	CASSLGGWGGYTF
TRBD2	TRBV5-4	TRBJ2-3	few	TGTGCCAGCAGCGGGGGACTAGCGGTCACAGATACGCAGTATTTT	CASSGGLAVTDTQYF
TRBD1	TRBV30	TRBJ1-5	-	TGTGCCTGGGCAGCAGGGGGACGGAATCAGCCCCAGCATTTT	CAWAAGGRNQPQHF
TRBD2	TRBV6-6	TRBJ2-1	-	TGTGCCAGCAGCCGCCATCACTTAGCGGGAGGCAATGAGCAGTTCTTC	CASSRHHLAGGNEQFF
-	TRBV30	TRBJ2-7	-	TGTGCCTGGAGTCAACTGATCTCCTACGAGCAGTACTTC	CAWSQLISYEQYF
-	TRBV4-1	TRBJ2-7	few	TGCGCCAGCAGCCAAGAAGGGGCTACCCGCTACGAGCAGTACTTC	CASSQEGATRYEQYF
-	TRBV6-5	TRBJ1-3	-	TGTGCCAGCAGTGGGGGACATAGCTCTGGAAATACCATATATTTT	CASSGGHSSGNTIYF
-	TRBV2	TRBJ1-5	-	TGTGCCAGCAGTGACCTGTTATCTAGCAATCAGCCCCAGCATTTT	CASSDLLSSNQPQHF
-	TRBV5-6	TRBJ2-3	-	TGTGCCAGCAGCCCTGTTTATGCGGCCAGCACAGATACGCAGTATTTT	CASSPVYAASTDTQYF
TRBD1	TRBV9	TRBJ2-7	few	TGTGCCAGCAGCCCAGAGACAGGGCCAGGAACATACGAGCAGTACTTC	CASSPETGPGTYEQYF
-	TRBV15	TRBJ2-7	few	TGTGCCACCAGCAGAGGTGGGGCAGGGGAAGACGAGCAGTACTTC	CATSRGGAGEDEQYF